Below, 4 T cell receptor beta chains from the same sample are listed, as sequenced in a study of T cell repertoires and HLA-DP antigens. Their antigen targets remain unknown. Profiling relied on immunoSEQ multiplex PCR, and the TCRdb table lists in-frame clones only, not all of them. This table holds about 120,000 clones, 90% to 95% found once. The sample taken for sequencing was CD4+ T cells from PBMCs. All receptors come from a woman aged 18-30 years in good health and CMV-seronegative.

This clone was counted a single time. The V and J genes are TRBV19 and TRBJ1-5, with 8 bases aligning to TRBD1. CDR3 length equals 15 residues. V lost 9 bases to trimming and J lost 3 bases; unmatched junction nucleotides: 10. In germline, CDR1 is LNHDA, CDR2 SQIVND (reference sequence). The DNA for the CDR3 is TGTGCCAGCACCGGTGGACAGGGCCTCAATCAGCCCCAGCATTTT. Translating it yields CASTGGQGLNQPQHF. Looking up the rest from reference TRBV19 and TRBJ1-5 gives the full variable domain: DGGITQSPKYLFRKEGQNVTLSCEQNLNHDAMYWYRQDPGQGLRLIYYSQIVNDFQKGDIAEGYSVSREKKESFPLTVTSAQKNPTAFYLCASTGGQGLNQPQHFGDGTRLSIL.

V usage is TRBV4-2 and J usage is TRBJ2-2, with a tentative D call TRBD2 (5 bases). There are 14 residues in the CDR3. V was shortened by 4 bases and J by 4 bases, with 10 bases between the two germline ends. CDR1 is LGHNA, CDR2 YNFKEQ, per germline. The CDR3 DNA reads TGTGCCAGCAGCCCTGGAGGACCCACCGGGGAGCTGTTTTTT. Protein: CASSPGGPTGELFF.

The chain recombines TRBV18 with TRBJ2-5, with D tentatively TRBD1 (6 bases). Germline V gives CDR1 KGHSH, CDR2 LQKENI. The CDR3 spans 15 residues. Trimming took 3 bases from V and 1 from J, leaving 12 bases between them. CDR3 sequence reads: CASSPIRGTQETQYF. The CDR3 DNA reads TGTGCCAGCTCACCCATAAGGGGGACCCAAGAGACCCAGTACTTC.

The CDR3 DNA sequence: TGTGCCAGCAGTTTAGGTCTACCGCTCCTAGCGGGAGAGATGGGGTCTACCGAGCAGTACTTC. Its translation: CASSLGLPLLAGEMGSTEQYF. This sequence joins TRBV27 and TRBJ2-7; 10 positions match TRBD2. Germline trimming cut 2 bases from V and 6 bases from J; bases unmatched to any gene: 25. This CDR3 spans 21 amino acids. Looked up from germline, CDR1 is MNHEY and CDR2 is SMNVEV (reference sequence).